This T cell receptor (beta chain) was captured by sequencing in a study of PD-L1 blockade in urothelial cancer. Sequencing used immunoSEQ multiplex PCR; TCRdb keeps in-frame clones, though not all of them. Altogether about 38,000 clones are present, around 88% being singletons, with the ten largest covering about a sixth. The cohort comprised individuals with locally advanced or metastatic urothelial carcinoma. Pretreatment and on-treatment samples were taken, numbering 1 to 8 per patient. Trimming took 4 bases from V and 0 from J, leaving 13 bases between them. The CDR3 totals 15 residues. CDR1 is SGHVS and CDR2 is FQNEAQ in the germline V gene.

This specimen was PBMCs, taken around atezolizumab (anti-PD-L1) treatment. This TCR was sampled from a man aged 60-69 years with urothelial cancer. The chain is built from TRBV7-8 and TRBJ2-7; maybe TRBD2 (7 bases). CDR3 sequence reads: CASSSGGGASYEQYF. The CDR3 DNA follows: TGTGCCAGCAGCTCGGGGGGCGGGGCCTCCTACGAGCAGTACTTC.